This entry is about one T cell receptor beta chain. Its antigen is as yet unknown. The sample comes from a study of radiation and T cells in renal cell carcinoma. Study conclusions and caveats: Pretreatment tumor biopsies were lacking, so baseline clonotypes are unknown. From baseline, blood top tumor clonotypes peaked at 2 weeks post-radiation.

Sample time point: blood 4 weeks post-SBRT, at nephrectomy. Treatment in this sample: 15 Gy SBRT to primary tumor, nephrectomy 4 weeks later. Radiation-treated patients gave blood at baseline, week 2 and week 4. The tumor was a clear cell renal cell carcinoma. The data were produced by immunoSEQ multiplex PCR, yet TCRdb's version contains in-frame clones alone and is incomplete. The table includes 150,000 to 200,000 clones, about nine tenths detected once. In germline, CDR1 is SGHRS, CDR2 YFSETQ. CDR3 length equals 16 residues. Trimming left V 4 bases short and J 6 bases short, with 22 bases between. The chain employs TRBV5-1 and TRBJ1-1; a possible D gene is TRBD1 (5 bases). This sequence was found in a woman aged 50 to 60 with renal cell carcinoma. The material was blood, obtained from a patient whose treatment included radiotherapy and nephrectomy. The CDR3 sequence: CASSPQGAGSISEAFF. CDR3 bases: TGCGCCAGCAGCCCCCAAGGGGCAGGGAGTATCTCTGAAGCTTTCTTT.